The source of this TCR beta chain is a study of blood T cell repertoires in COVID-19. Study-level background: Donors in the United States, Italy and Spain gave samples during acute or convalescent COVID-19.

Germline lookup yields CDR1 LNHDA and CDR2 SQIVND (reference sequence). V lost 1 base to trimming and J lost 8 bases; unmatched junction nucleotides: 10. This CDR3 is 16 amino acids long. Original processing methods: Estimation of nucleated cell counts was performed using reference gene primer amplification. Profiled with immunoSEQ multiplex PCR; TCRdb holds only in-frame clones, not every one. V, J and clone size were drawn from that table, and D and trimming were deduced from the DNA. The sample lists about 200,000 clones; 70% to 85% were seen once. This receptor was taken from a human donor in a cohort sampled during active COVID-19. The material sequenced was peripheral blood. The chain combines TRBV19 with TRBJ2-2; 7 bases are shared with TRBD1. In DNA, the CDR3 is TGTGCCAGTAGTATAGCGGCGACAGGGAGTAGGGGGGAGCTGTTTTTT. Translation gives CASSIAATGSRGELFF.